The 28 T cell receptor beta chains presented below share a single source sample, sequenced in a study of long-term antiretroviral therapy in people with HIV. Survey-level immunoSEQ v3.0 assays were run. Repertoires were generated with immunoSEQ multiplex PCR, while TCRdb's copy carries only in-frame clones and drops some. The table includes approximately 29,000 clones, around 87% detected once. Sample: unsorted PBMCs, taken 0.5 years after starting antiretroviral therapy. All receptors derive from a woman aged 18-30 years with HIV.

The gene calls are TRBV7-9 and TRBJ2-1, with 7 bases aligning to TRBD2. Germline CDR1 SEHNR, CDR2 FQNEAQ (reference sequence). CDR3 length: 13 amino acids. V trimming: 5 bases; J trimming: 10 bases; junction bases outside the gene matches: 8. The chain's CDR3 is CASSIRLAAEQFF. CDR3 bases: TGTGCCAGCAGCATCCGACTAGCTGCCGAGCAGTTCTTC.

J is TRBJ2-1 and V is TRBV2; no reliable D call. Germline assignment: CDR1 SNHLY and CDR2 FYNNEI. The CDR3 totals 16 residues. V was shortened by 4 bases and J by 0 bases, with 13 bases between the two germline ends. CDR3 DNA: TGTGCCAGCAGTGTAAAGGCGGCGAGCTCCTACAATGAGCAGTTCTTC. It translates to CASSVKAASSYNEQFF.

J is TRBJ1-2 and V is TRBV19, with 7 bases identical to TRBD1. V was clipped by 5 bases and J by 6 bases; unmatched bases: 9. The germline CDR1 and CDR2 sequences are LNHDA and SQIVND (reference sequence). CDR3 length equals 14 residues. This CDR3 is CASSLSTGINGYTF. CDR3 in DNA: TGTGCCAGTAGTCTATCGACAGGGATCAATGGCTACACCTTC.

CDR3: CASSLADGAYEQYF. In DNA form, the CDR3 reads TGTGCCAGCAGCTTAGCGGACGGTGCCTACGAGCAGTACTTC. The chain has TRBV7-6 and TRBJ2-5; no definite D call. TRBJ2-7 matches the DNA end more closely, so the J call is doubtful. Germline loops: CDR1 SGHVS, CDR2 FNYEAQ. The CDR3 length is 14 residues.

The chain has TRBV27 and TRBJ1-5, with unresolved D. This CDR3 is built from 17 residues. Trimming left V 2 bases short and J 6 bases short, with 20 bases between. CDR1 is MNHEY, CDR2 SMNVEV, per germline (reference sequence). CDR3 protein: CASSLGVGEGGRQPQHF. The CDR3 coding sequence is TGTGCCAGCAGTTTAGGGGTCGGCGAGGGCGGGCGTCAGCCCCAGCATTTT.

In this sample, this clone turned up a few times. CDR3 in amino acids: CASSRTGGRDGYTF. The DNA of the CDR3 is TGTGCCAGCAGCCGGACAGGAGGGAGAGATGGCTACACCTTC. The chain is built from TRBV11-2 and TRBJ1-2; 7 bases are a match to TRBD1. V shed 5 bases and J 6 bases; nucleotides not matched to a gene: 9. CDR1 is SGHAT and CDR2 is FQNNGV in the germline V gene. The CDR3 consists of 14 residues.

The chain couples TRBV27 to TRBJ1-2; the D gene is possibly TRBD1 (6 bases). This CDR3 comprises 15 residues. Germline lookup yields CDR1 MNHEY and CDR2 SMNVEV (reference sequence). V was pared by 0 bases and J by 4 bases, with 12 bases between. CDR3: CASSLSGGDAYGYTF. The CDR3 DNA sequence: TGTGCCAGCAGTTTATCAGGGGGGGACGCCTATGGCTACACCTTC.

This clone has a handful of counts. J is TRBJ1-6 and V is TRBV7-9, with 7 bases lining up with TRBD1. The CDR3 is made up of 17 amino acids. Looked up from germline, CDR1 is SEHNR and CDR2 is FQNEAQ (reference sequence). The V gene end was trimmed by 4 bases and the J gene end by 8 bases; junction bases not matched to a gene: 14. In DNA, the CDR3 is TGTGCCAGCAGCTCCCACGACAGGGACGGGGTCCATTCACCCCTCCACTTT. Its translation: CASSSHDRDGVHSPLHF.

In its sample, this clone was seen once. The DNA of the CDR3 is TGTGCCAGCAGTTTCGGCCCGGACAGCAGGGTAAATGGCTACACCTTC. Translation gives CASSFGPDSRVNGYTF. The chain has TRBV28 and TRBJ1-2, with D perhaps matching TRBD1 (6 bases). V was pared by 3 bases and J by 6 bases, with 20 bases between. This CDR3 is built from 16 residues. Germline V gene data show CDR1 as MDHEN and CDR2 as SYDVKM.

This chain joins TRBV6-6 and TRBJ2-7; 12 bases agree with TRBD1. The CDR3 length is 15 residues. The junction had 4 bases not matched to a gene; V was cut back by 2 bases and J by 5 bases. The germline CDR1 and CDR2 sequences are MNHNY and SVGAGI (reference sequence). The CDR3: CASSYGTGGRDEQYF. The CDR3 nucleotides are TGTGCCAGCAGTTACGGGACAGGGGGCCGGGACGAGCAGTACTTC.

V and J are TRBV19 and TRBJ1-1, with 7 bases that match TRBD1. The CDR3 length is 14 residues. CDR1 LNHDA and CDR2 SQIVND come from the germline V gene (reference sequence). Trimming cost V 3 bases and J 4 bases; bases outside gene matches: 5. The CDR3 bases are TGTGCCAGTAGTATCCGACAGGGCGGCACTGAAGCTTTCTTT. The encoded protein is CASSIRQGGTEAFF.

The chain combines TRBV5-4 with TRBJ2-3; 8 bases are a match to TRBD2. Germline V gene sequence: CDR1 SGHNT, CDR2 YYREEE (reference sequence). J was trimmed by 2 bases and V by 3 bases; bases with no gene match: 11. CDR3 size: 17 residues. CDR3 bases: TGTGCCAGCAGCTCGAGCGGGACTAGTTTTTTCACAGATACGCAGTATTTT. As protein: CASSSSGTSFFTDTQYF.

This sequence joins TRBV6-5 and TRBJ1-5; the D is unclear. Per the germline V gene, CDR1 is MNHEY and CDR2 is SVGAGI. Trimming removed 4 bases from V and 1 base from J, with 5 bases in between. This CDR3 is 13 amino acids long. CDR3 bases: TGTGCCAGCAGTTCACAGAGCAATCAGCCCCAGCATTTT. This gives the protein CASSSQSNQPQHF.

V is TRBV9 and J is TRBJ2-3; 9 nucleotides line up with TRBD1. Trimming took 4 bases from V and 5 from J; bases not matched to a gene: 14. Germline lookup yields CDR1 SGDLS and CDR2 YYNGEE. The CDR3 is made up of 17 amino acids. DNA of the CDR3: TGTGCCAGCAGCCCCCGATTCTCCGGGACAGGGTTAGATACGCAGTATTTT. It translates to CASSPRFSGTGLDTQYF.

The chain carries TRBV28 and TRBJ2-2; D is unclear. V lost 5 bases and J 1 base, leaving 2 bases between the germline ends. The CDR3 sequence is 12 residues long. Looked up from germline, CDR1 is MDHEN and CDR2 is SYDVKM. CDR3 sequence reads: CASSLNTGELFF. The CDR3 nucleotides are TGTGCCAGCAGTCTGAACACCGGGGAGCTGTTTTTT.

The chain couples TRBV7-2 to TRBJ2-7; D unclear. The germline gives CDR1 SGHTA, CDR2 FQGNSA. V gave up 1 base and J gave up 6 bases, with 19 bases separating them. The length of the CDR3 is 16 residues. This chain's CDR3 is CASSLVSNHARPEQYF. The CDR3 region has the DNA TGTGCCAGCAGCTTAGTATCGAACCATGCCAGGCCCGAGCAGTACTTC.

A single count supports this clone. V is TRBV5-6 and J is TRBJ2-2; the match to TRBD2 covers 8 bases. This CDR3 region has 17 residues. Unmatched junction bases numbered 13, after V lost 4 bases and J lost 5 bases. CDR1 is SGHDT, CDR2 YYEEEE, per germline. CDR3 protein: CASSPGLALRGTGELFF. The CDR3 coding sequence is TGTGCCAGCAGCCCCGGACTAGCACTAAGGGGAACCGGGGAGCTGTTTTTT.

The rearrangement uses TRBV7-2 and TRBJ2-5, with a tentative D call TRBD1 (5 bases). The CDR3 covers 14 residues. Germline values: CDR1 SGHTA, CDR2 FQGNSA. Trimming shortened V by 2 bases and J by 1 base, and 8 bases separated the two germline ends. CDR3 nucleotides: TGTGCCAGCAGCTTAACAGGCCCCCAAGAGACCCAGTACTTC. It translates to CASSLTGPQETQYF.

This chain links TRBV13 with TRBJ2-1, with TRBD2 identical over 11 bases. This CDR3 is 15 amino acids long. V shed 3 bases and J 5 bases; nucleotides not matched to a gene: 3. Germline V gives CDR1 PRHDT, CDR2 FYEKMQ (reference sequence). The CDR3 loop reads CASSFSGRGDNEQFF. Written as DNA, the CDR3 is TGTGCCAGCAGCTTTAGCGGGAGGGGGGACAATGAGCAGTTCTTC. The full variable domain, completed using reference TRBV13 and TRBJ2-1, is AAGVIQSPRHLIKEKRETATLKCYPIPRHDTVYWYQQGPGQDPQFLISFYEKMQSDKGSIPDRFSAQQFSDYHSELNMSSLELGDSALYFCASSFSGRGDNEQFFGPGTRLTVL.

This clone is termed medium-sized. V and J are TRBV6-5 and TRBJ1-2; D not resolved. The CDR3 contains 12 residues. Trimming stripped 10 bases from V and 10 bases from J, with 19 bases between. CDR1 is MNHEY and CDR2 is SVGAGI in the germline V gene. This CDR3 is CATLLGRHFYTF. CDR3 sequence (DNA): TGTGCCACCCTTCTCGGGAGGCACTTCTACACCTTC.

This clone occurred once. V and J are TRBV7-2 and TRBJ2-3; possibly TRBD1 for D (5 bases). V was cut by 5 bases and J by 2 bases, with 14 bases left in between. Germline V CDR1 and CDR2: SGHTA, FQGNSA. The CDR3 covers 15 residues. The CDR3 loop is CASSPRKGNTDTQYF. CDR3 DNA sequence: TGTGCCAGCAGCCCGAGGAAGGGGAACACAGATACGCAGTATTTT.

The genes are TRBV5-1 and TRBJ2-7, with a possible D match to TRBD2 (5 bases). V was pared by 0 bases and J by 4 bases, with 17 bases between. Germline V gene sequence: CDR1 SGHRS, CDR2 YFSETQ. The CDR3 extends over 16 amino acids. CDR3 coding DNA: TGCGCCAGCAGCTTGGGTCAGGTGGCCTCGGGGTACGAGCAGTACTTC. It encodes CASSLGQVASGYEQYF.

This sequence joins TRBV19 and TRBJ1-1; perhaps TRBD1 as D (5 bases). From germline, CDR1 is LNHDA and CDR2 SQIVND (reference sequence). This CDR3 region has 16 residues. The V and J ends lost 5 bases and 2 bases respectively, with 18 bases between them. This CDR3 reads CASSSPVGAGNTEAFF. Here the CDR3 DNA reads TGTGCCAGTAGTTCCCCTGTTGGGGCAGGAAACACTGAAGCTTTCTTT.

As concerns this clone: In the same sample, other DNA sequences code for this CDR3. The CDR3 DNA reads TGCGCCAGCAGCTTGGAGCGGGCAAGCACAGATACGCAGTATTTT. It codes for CASSLERASTDTQYF. This chain connects TRBV5-1 to TRBJ2-3, with D perhaps TRBD2 (6 bases). Trimming removed 0 bases at V and 0 bases at J, with 8 bases between. The CDR3 has 15 amino acids. Germline CDR1 is SGHRS and CDR2 is YFSETQ.

This chain connects TRBV7-6 to TRBJ1-3; weak D call: TRBD1 (6 bases). The ends were cut back, 5 bases at V and 3 bases at J, with 14 bases in the middle. Per the germline V gene, CDR1 is SGHVS and CDR2 is FNYEAQ. CDR3 length equals 15 residues. The CDR3 is CASSQSGTLGNTIYF. CDR3 nucleotide sequence: TGTGCCAGCAGCCAAAGCGGGACACTTGGAAACACCATATATTTT.

The chain has TRBV5-1 and TRBJ2-5; tentatively, D is TRBD2 (7 bases). Germline V gene lookup returns CDR1 SGHRS and CDR2 YFSETQ. This CDR3 has 14 amino acids. The V gene lost 5 bases and the J gene lost 2 bases, with 13 bases spanning the gap. The CDR3 DNA sequence: TGCGCCAGCAGGGAGGGAGGGGGACAAGAGACCCAGTACTTC. Translation gives CASREGGGQETQYF.

The genes are TRBV9 and TRBJ2-7, with D possibly TRBD1 on 5 matching bases. In germline, CDR1 is SGDLS, CDR2 YYNGEE. The V and J ends lost 3 bases and 2 bases respectively, with 12 bases between them. CDR3 length: 14 amino acids. CDR3 sequence reads: CASSADSGTYEQYF. In DNA form, the CDR3 reads TGTGCCAGCAGCGCCGACAGTGGGACCTACGAGCAGTACTTC.

The chain combines TRBV19 with TRBJ2-3, with D possibly TRBD1 on 5 matching bases. This CDR3 spans 13 amino acids. The ends were cut back, 5 bases at V and 2 bases at J, with 8 bases in the middle. Germline lookup yields CDR1 LNHDA and CDR2 SQIVND (reference sequence). This chain's CDR3 is CASSLTVTDTQYF. For the CDR3, the DNA is TGTGCCAGTAGTCTGACAGTCACAGATACGCAGTATTTT.